This is a list of T cell receptor beta chains from one sample in a study of blood T cell repertoires in COVID-19. Assay used: immunoSEQ multiplex PCR; TCRdb lists only in-frame clones, some missing. The sample includes about 240,000 clones, around 90% of them seen just once. The sequenced sample consisted of peripheral blood. The receptors originated from a woman aged 25 to 45 with acute or convalescent COVID-19. CDR3s include the opening cysteine and the closing phenylalanine or tryptophan. A D gene is named only where the DNA matches it firmly. Clone sizes are given selectively: once, few, many, or a class where the clone is expanded.

d_call j_call v_call clone_size cdr3_nt cdr3_aa
. TRBJ1-6 TRBV15 . TGTGCCACCAGCAGAGTCGGCTCCTATAATTCACCCCTCCACTTT CATSRVGSYNSPLHF
. TRBJ2-1 TRBV7-2 few TGTGCCAGCAGCTTAGGGCCTCCCAATGAGCAGTTCTTC CASSLGPPNEQFF
. TRBJ2-3 TRBV24-1 . TGTGCCACCAGTGATCCGACTGGCACAGATACGCAGTATTTT CATSDPTGTDTQYF
. TRBJ1-1 TRBV29-1 . TGCAGCGCCACAAAAGCTCCGGGAGGTACTGAAGCTTTCTTT CSATKAPGGTEAFF
TRBD2 TRBJ2-2 TRBV6-4 once TGTGCCAGCCAAGGCGGGAGGGTCACGAACACCGGGGAGCTGTTTTTT CASQGGRVTNTGELFF
TRBD2 TRBJ2-2 TRBV30 . TGTGCCTGGGACAGCGGGACTAACACCGGGGAGCTGTTTTTT CAWDSGTNTGELFF
TRBD1 TRBJ1-5 TRBV30 . TGTGCCTGGAAGGTAAAATCTTGGGGACAGGATAGCAATCAGCCCCAGCATTTT CAWKVKSWGQDSNQPQHF
. TRBJ2-7 TRBV6-2/TRBV6-3 . TGTGCCAGCAGTGGATCTCCGGGACACAGCTCCTACGAGCAGTACTTC CASSGSPGHSSYEQYF
. TRBJ2-5 TRBV6-1 . TGTGCCAGCAGTGAAGGAGGATATCAAGAGACCCAGTACTTC CASSEGGYQETQYF
TRBD2 TRBJ2-7 TRBV5-6 . TGTGCCAGCAGCTGGACTAGCGGGACCTACGAGCAGTACTTC CASSWTSGTYEQYF
. TRBJ2-3 TRBV6-5 . TGTGCCAGCAGTTACGGGGCAGAAGGCACAGATACGCAGTATTTT CASSYGAEGTDTQYF
. TRBJ1-4 TRBV4-1 . TGCGCCAGCAGCCAAGACAGGGGCCGGGAAAAACTGTTTTTT CASSQDRGREKLFF
. TRBJ2-5 TRBV6-5 . TGTGCCAGCAGTTACGTCAGCCAAGAGACCCAGTACTTC CASSYVSQETQYF
TRBD2 TRBJ2-1 TRBV5-1 once TGCGCCAGCAGCTCTACTAGCGGGAGCGTCGAGCAGTTCTTC CASSSTSGSVEQFF
. TRBJ2-1 TRBV19 . TGTGCCAGTAGTATCGACAGGACCTACAATGAGCAGTTCTTC CASSIDRTYNEQFF
TRBD1 TRBJ1-3 TRBV15 . TGTGCCACCAGCAGCTCCGGTCCGGGACAGGGAAACACCATATATTTT CATSSSGPGQGNTIYF
TRBD2 TRBJ2-7 TRBV18 . TGTGCCAGCTCACCCGATCTGGCGGGAGGTAGGGACGAGCAGTACTTC CASSPDLAGGRDEQYF
TRBD1 TRBJ2-7 TRBV27 . TGTGCCAGCAGTTCCTTCACAGGGGGAGCCGAGCAGTACTTC CASSSFTGGAEQYF
. TRBJ2-7 TRBV12-3/TRBV12-4 . TGTGCCAGCAGTGCACGGGAGTGGGAGCAGTACTTC CASSAREWEQYF
. TRBJ2-7 TRBV5-5 . TGTGCCAGCAGCCCAACGAGCAATCCCTACGAGCAGTACTTC CASSPTSNPYEQYF
. TRBJ2-5 TRBV5-4 . TGTGCCAGCAGCTTGACAGCGGCCCAAGAGACCCAGTACTTC CASSLTAAQETQYF
. TRBJ2-1 TRBV5-8 . TGTGCCAGCAGTATGGGGAGCTCCTACAATGAGCAGTTCTTC CASSMGSSYNEQFF
. TRBJ1-3 TRBV5-4 once TGTGCCAGCAGCCTGGTAGCAAGCTCTGGAAACACCATATATTTT CASSLVASSGNTIYF
TRBD2 TRBJ2-5 TRBV5-8 few TGTGCCAGCAGCGTGGGACTAGCGGGCGATCAAGAGACCCAGTACTTC CASSVGLAGDQETQYF
TRBD2 TRBJ2-7 TRBV6-6 . TGTGCCAGCACCTACCCGGGAGGCGAGCAGTACTTC CASTYPGGEQYF
. TRBJ2-7 TRBV5-6 . TGTGCCAGCAGCTTTTTCACCAGGGCCTACGAGCAGTACTTC CASSFFTRAYEQYF
. TRBJ1-1 TRBV10-1 . TGCGCCAGCAGTGAGACCGGGAATATGAACACTGAAGCTTTCTTT CASSETGNMNTEAFF
. TRBJ2-7 TRBV7-2 few TGTGCCAGCAGCTTAGCTGGCCTAGCGATTACCTACGAGCAGTACTTC CASSLAGLAITYEQYF
TRBD1 TRBJ1-3 TRBV6-5 . TGTGCCAGCAGCCGGACAGGGGGAAACACCATATATTTT CASSRTGGNTIYF
. TRBJ2-7 TRBV9 . TGTGCCAGCAGCGTAGAGGGAGGCGTCTCCTACGAGCAGTACTTC CASSVEGGVSYEQYF
TRBD1 TRBJ1-2 TRBV15 once TGTGCCACCAGCATCCCAGGGGGCTCCTATGGCTACACCTTC CATSIPGGSYGYTF
TRBD2 TRBJ2-2 TRBV5-1 . TGCGCCAGCAGCCCGGGACTAGCGGGAGGGACCGGGGAGCTGTTTTTT CASSPGLAGGTGELFF
TRBD1 TRBJ1-2 TRBV15 . TGTGCCACCAGCAGGGCCAGACAGGGAAGCTATGGCTACACCTTC CATSRARQGSYGYTF
. TRBJ2-7 TRBV6-1 . TGTGCCAGCAGTGAAATCTTCACTAATCCTCTCGAGCAGTACTTC CASSEIFTNPLEQYF
. TRBJ2-5 TRBV7-2 . TGTGCCAGCAGCTTTTATTTCCCGGAAGAGACCCAGTACTTC CASSFYFPEETQYF
TRBD1 TRBJ2-4 TRBV5-6 . TGTGCCAGCAGCTGGACAGGGTTGAGAGCCAAAAACATTCAGTACTTC CASSWTGLRAKNIQYF
. TRBJ1-2 TRBV7-2 . TGTGCCAGCAGTCGAGGGCCTGCTAACTATGGCTACACCTTC CASSRGPANYGYTF
. TRBJ2-2 TRBV7-2 . TGTGCCAGCAGCTTAGCGGCCCTTAGCGGGAACACCGGGGAGCTGTTTTTT CASSLAALSGNTGELFF
. TRBJ2-7 TRBV10-3 . TGTGCCACCAGCCCTTCTTCCTACGAGCAGTACTTC CATSPSSYEQYF
. TRBJ2-1 TRBV12-3/TRBV12-4 . TGTGCCAGCAGTTTACCGGACAATGAGCAGTTCTTC CASSLPDNEQFF
. TRBJ2-3 TRBV10-3 . TGTGCCATCAGTGAGGGGGCAGGGATCACAGATACGCAGTATTTT CAISEGAGITDTQYF
. TRBJ2-1 TRBV9 . TGTGCCAGCAGCCCCATTTGGGGCACGGATGAGCAGTTCTTC CASSPIWGTDEQFF
TRBD1 TRBJ1-1 TRBV2 . TGTGCCAGCAGCCGGACAGGGAGCATGAACACTGAAGCTTTCTTT CASSRTGSMNTEAFF
TRBD2 TRBJ2-1 TRBV10-3 once TGTGCCATCAGTGAGGGGATGGGGACTAGCGCCTACAATGAGCAGTTCTTC CAISEGMGTSAYNEQFF
TRBD1 TRBJ1-5 TRBV27 few TGTGCCAGCAGTTCGGGACAGGGGGTTAAAGGCAATCAGCCCCAGCATTTT CASSSGQGVKGNQPQHF
. TRBJ2-5 TRBV11-2 . TGTGCCAGCAGCCCAAATGGCGGGGTTTGGGAGACCCAGTACTTC CASSPNGGVWETQYF
TRBD1 TRBJ2-7 TRBV6-6 few TGTGCCAGCGAGGGACAGAGATCCTACGAGCAGTACTTC CASEGQRSYEQYF
. TRBJ2-3 TRBV30 once TGTGCCTGGAGTGTACTTCTGACAGATACGCAGTATTTT CAWSVLLTDTQYF
TRBD2 TRBJ2-2 TRBV12-3/TRBV12-4 . TGTGCCAGCAGTCAGCGGGAATACGGGGAGCTGTTTTTT CASSQREYGELFF
. TRBJ1-2 TRBV11-3 . TGTGCCAGCAGCTTAGGGTCCTTCAGGGGCGACGATGGCTACACCTTC CASSLGSFRGDDGYTF
TRBD1 TRBJ1-1 TRBV5-4 . TGTGCCAGCAGTTCTCCGGGACAGGGGAACACTGAAGCTTTCTTT CASSSPGQGNTEAFF
TRBD2 TRBJ2-7 TRBV9 . TGTGCCAGCAGCGCTAGCCCGGGACTAGCGGGAGACGAGCAGTACTTC CASSASPGLAGDEQYF